These T cell receptor beta chains were read from a single sample in a study of blood T cell repertoires in COVID-19. The protocol was immunoSEQ multiplex PCR, while the TCRdb copy is restricted to in-frame clones and leaves out a portion. The table lists about 81,000 clones, around 90% of them singletons. The sample comprised peripheral blood. Receptor source: a man between 65 and 85 years old with acute or convalescent COVID-19. CDR3s include the opening cysteine and the closing phenylalanine or tryptophan. D genes are given only for firm matches. Some rows have no size entry. The others give once, few or many, or a class for an expanded clone.

d_call j_call clone_size v_call cdr3_aa cdr3_nt
TRBD1 TRBJ1-2 once TRBV3-1/TRBV3-2 CASSPTGYGYTF TGTGCCAGCAGCCCGACAGGGTATGGCTACACCTTC
. TRBJ2-7 . TRBV9 CASSPGDSSGEQYF TGTGCCAGCAGCCCGGGGGACTCCTCGGGCGAGCAGTACTTC
TRBD2 TRBJ2-5 . TRBV3-1/TRBV3-2 CASSLPTGGGRKTQYF TGTGCCAGCAGCCTCCCAACGGGGGGGGGCCGAAAGACCCAGTACTTC
. TRBJ1-2 . TRBV4-3 CASSQDLTDNYGYTF TGCGCCAGCAGCCAAGATCTGACAGACAACTATGGCTACACCTTC
. TRBJ2-1 . TRBV7-8 CASSFYEGVYNEQFF TGTGCCAGCAGCTTTTACGAGGGGGTCTACAATGAGCAGTTCTTC
. TRBJ1-1 . TRBV3-1/TRBV3-2 CASSQGGEAFF TGTGCCAGCAGCCAGGGAGGTGAAGCTTTCTTT
TRBD2 TRBJ2-2 . TRBV27 CASSLFGIAGGRNTGELFF TGTGCCAGCAGTTTATTCGGGATAGCGGGAGGGCGGAACACCGGGGAGCTGTTTTTT
. TRBJ2-1 . TRBV27 CASSLSKRTVNEQFF TGTGCCAGCAGTTTATCGAAACGGACAGTGAATGAGCAGTTCTTC
. TRBJ2-7 . TRBV7-2 CASSPFGEVYEQYF TGTGCCAGCAGCCCTTTCGGGGAGGTGTACGAGCAGTACTTC
. TRBJ1-5 . TRBV2 CASSVSLGNQPQHF TGTGCCAGCAGTGTTAGCCTTGGCAATCAGCCCCAGCATTTT
. TRBJ1-1 . TRBV7-3 CASSLDGGGTEAFF TGTGCCAGCAGCTTGGACGGAGGAGGCACTGAAGCTTTCTTT
TRBD1 TRBJ2-7 . TRBV11-2 CASSLPGQVGQYF TGTGCCAGCAGCTTACCCGGACAGGTCGGGCAGTACTTC
. TRBJ1-5 . TRBV4-3 CASSQDAGVNQPQHF TGCGCCAGCAGCCAAGATGCAGGGGTCAATCAGCCCCAGCATTTT
TRBD1 TRBJ1-1 . TRBV4-1 CASSPHTGVNTEAFF TGCGCCAGCAGCCCGCATACAGGGGTGAACACTGAAGCTTTCTTT
. TRBJ2-7 . TRBV3-1/TRBV3-2 CASSTTYSGYEQYF TGTGCCAGCAGCACTACTTACTCTGGCTACGAGCAGTACTTC
TRBD1 TRBJ1-3 . TRBV18 CASSPGTGGLSGNTIYF TGTGCCAGCTCACCTGGGACAGGGGGCCTCTCTGGAAACACCATATATTTT
. TRBJ1-2 . TRBV3-1/TRBV3-2 CASSNDWAGTYGYTF TGTGCCAGCAGCAACGACTGGGCCGGGACTTATGGCTACACCTTC
. TRBJ2-2 . TRBV9 CASSVGQDTGELFF TGTGCCAGCAGCGTAGGACAGGACACCGGGGAGCTGTTTTTT
. TRBJ1-2 . TRBV5-6 CASSLYRTDYGYTF TGTGCCAGCAGCTTGTACCGGACAGACTATGGCTACACCTTC
TRBD1 TRBJ2-7 . TRBV7-9 CASSSQGARNEQYF TGTGCCAGCAGCTCACAGGGGGCGAGGAACGAGCAGTACTTC
. TRBJ1-5 . TRBV5-6 CASSDSRALQPQHF TGTGCCAGCAGCGACAGTAGAGCCCTTCAGCCCCAGCATTTT
. TRBJ1-3 . TRBV7-9 CASSLSSRQAGNTIYF TGTGCCAGCAGCTTATCTTCTCGACAGGCTGGAAACACCATATATTTT
. TRBJ1-5 . TRBV15 CATSSKTGSQPQHF TGTGCCACCAGCAGTAAGACAGGTAGTCAGCCCCAGCATTTT
. TRBJ2-2 . TRBV5-6 CASSFPLAGANTGELFF TGTGCCAGCAGCTTTCCCCTTGCAGGCGCGAACACCGGGGAGCTGTTTTTT
. TRBJ1-2 . TRBV28 CASSFRGLGYGYTF TGTGCCAGCAGTTTCCGGGGTCTGGGCTATGGCTACACCTTC
. TRBJ2-3 . TRBV28 CATDGSADTQYF TGTGCCACCGACGGAAGCGCAGATACGCAGTATTTT
. TRBJ1-1 . TRBV11-2 CASSLVQGTNTEAFF TGTGCCAGCAGCTTAGTTCAGGGGACGAACACTGAAGCTTTCTTT
TRBD1 TRBJ2-7 . TRBV19 CASSLTGVDYEQYF TGTGCCAGTAGTTTAACAGGGGTAGATTACGAGCAGTACTTC
TRBD1 TRBJ1-2 . TRBV28 CASRATGGGYGYTF TGTGCCAGCAGGGCGACAGGGGGAGGCTATGGCTACACCTTC
. TRBJ1-6 . TRBV9 CASSLQDSSYNSPLHF TGTGCCAGCAGTTTACAGGACAGCTCCTATAATTCACCCCTCCACTTT
. TRBJ2-4 . TRBV15 CATSRDPGSKNIQYF TGTGCCACCAGCAGAGACCCGGGAAGCAAAAACATTCAGTACTTC
TRBD2 TRBJ2-2 once TRBV4-3 CASSTRWRASGDQNTGELFF TGCGCCAGCAGCACCCGCTGGAGGGCTAGCGGGGACCAGAACACCGGGGAGCTGTTTTTT
. TRBJ1-3 . TRBV6-5 CASRALSGNTIYF TGTGCCAGCAGGGCCCTCTCTGGAAACACCATATATTTT
TRBD1 TRBJ1-2 . TRBV19 CASSIGTGGFYGYTF TGTGCCAGTAGTATAGGTACAGGGGGTTTTTATGGCTACACCTTC
TRBD1 TRBJ1-1 . TRBV3-1/TRBV3-2 CASRGQGNTEAFF TGTGCCAGCCGGGGACAGGGTAACACTGAAGCTTTCTTT
. TRBJ2-1 . TRBV6-2/TRBV6-3 CASGPQYNEQFF TGTGCCAGCGGCCCCCAATACAATGAGCAGTTCTTC
TRBD2 TRBJ2-7 once TRBV2 CASKLAGGYEQYF TGTGCCAGCAAACTAGCGGGAGGGTACGAGCAGTACTTC
. TRBJ2-2 . TRBV7-6 CASSLIIGQDTGELFF TGTGCCAGCAGCTTAATCATTGGACAAGACACCGGGGAGCTGTTTTTT
TRBD2 TRBJ2-1 . TRBV29-1 CSVFPGLAGSEQFF TGCAGCGTCTTTCCGGGACTAGCGGGGTCGGAGCAGTTCTTC
TRBD1 TRBJ1-5 . TRBV30 CACTQGANQPQHF TGTGCCTGTACGCAGGGGGCGAACCAGCCCCAGCATTTT
. TRBJ1-6 . TRBV18 CASSPRRDNSPLHF TGTGCCAGCTCACCACGCCGGGATAATTCACCCCTCCACTTT
TRBD1 TRBJ1-2 . TRBV7-2 CASSPRDRVGGNNYGYTF TGTGCCAGCAGCCCCAGGGACAGGGTAGGGGGAAATAACTATGGCTACACCTTC
TRBD2 TRBJ2-7 . TRBV6-6 CASIIRAGSSYEQYF TGTGCCAGCATCATCAGAGCGGGGTCCTCCTACGAGCAGTACTTC
TRBD2 TRBJ2-3 . TRBV7-9 CASSALGGGRDTQYF TGTGCCAGCAGCGCCTTGGGAGGCGGGAGAGATACGCAGTATTTT
. TRBJ1-2 . TRBV6-2/TRBV6-3 CASSTKLTIQGNYGYTF TGTGCCAGCAGTACTAAACTTACGATTCAGGGGAACTATGGCTACACCTTC
TRBD1 TRBJ1-2 . TRBV5-8 CASSYYSGTGSGYTF TGTGCCAGCAGCTATTACTCCGGGACAGGGAGTGGCTACACCTTC
. TRBJ1-2 . TRBV6-5 CASAQEDYGYTF TGTGCCTCAGCACAGGAAGACTATGGCTACACCTTC
TRBD1 TRBJ1-2 . TRBV19 CASSIGSGGDRANYGYTF TGTGCCAGTAGTATAGGTTCGGGAGGGGACAGGGCTAACTATGGCTACACCTTC
. TRBJ1-5 . TRBV28 CASRWTANQPQHF TGTGCCAGCAGGTGGACAGCGAATCAGCCCCAGCATTTT
. TRBJ2-7 . TRBV10-3 CAISEIQLEQYF TGTGCCATCAGTGAGATACAGCTTGAGCAGTACTTC
TRBD1 TRBJ2-7 . TRBV9 CASSVGGQGINEQYF TGTGCCAGCAGCGTGGGGGGACAGGGGATCAACGAGCAGTACTTC
. TRBJ1-5 . TRBV10-2 CASSDRSNQPQHF TGCGCCAGCAGTGACAGGAGCAATCAGCCCCAGCATTTT
. TRBJ1-1 few TRBV10-3 CAIRLDSMNTEAFF TGTGCCATCAGATTGGACAGTATGAACACTGAAGCTTTCTTT
. TRBJ1-2 . TRBV18 CASSGQSYGYTF TGTGCCAGCTCTGGGCAGAGCTATGGCTACACCTTC
. TRBJ2-7 once TRBV3-1/TRBV3-2 CASSFSRGSYEQYF TGTGCCAGCAGCTTCTCGAGAGGTTCCTACGAGCAGTACTTC
. TRBJ2-4 . TRBV4-1 CASSQDSVAKNIQYF TGCGCCAGCAGCCAAGATAGCGTAGCCAAAAACATTCAGTACTTC
. TRBJ1-2 . TRBV6-6 CASSYSGSGYGYTF TGTGCCAGCAGTTACAGTGGTAGCGGCTATGGCTACACCTTC
TRBD1 TRBJ2-3 few TRBV24-1 CATSDHGQGDTQYF TGTGCCACCAGTGATCATGGACAGGGAGATACGCAGTATTTT